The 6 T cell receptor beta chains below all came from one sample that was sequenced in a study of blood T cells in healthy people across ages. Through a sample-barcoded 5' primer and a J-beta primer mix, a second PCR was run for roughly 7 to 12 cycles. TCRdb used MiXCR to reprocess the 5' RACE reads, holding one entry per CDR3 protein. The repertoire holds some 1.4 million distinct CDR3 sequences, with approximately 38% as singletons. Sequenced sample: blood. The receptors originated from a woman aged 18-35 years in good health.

The CDR3 nucleotides are TGCAGCGTTGCTGAGCTAGCGGGACTCAAAGAGACCCAGTTCTTC. Translating gives CSVAELAGLKETQFF. This chain links TRBV29-1 with TRBJ2-1; TRBD2 aligns across 9 bases. The germline gives CDR1 SQVTM, CDR2 ANQGSEA. Germline trimming cut 4 bases from V and 13 bases from J; bases unmatched to any gene: 17. The length of the CDR3 is 15 residues.

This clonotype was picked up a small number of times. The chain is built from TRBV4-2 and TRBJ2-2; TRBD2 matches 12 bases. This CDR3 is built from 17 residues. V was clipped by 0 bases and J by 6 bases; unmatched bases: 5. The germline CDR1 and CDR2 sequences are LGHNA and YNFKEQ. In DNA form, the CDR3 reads TGTGCCAGCAGCCAAGATAACCCTAGCGGGGGGGCCGGGGAGCTGTTTTTT. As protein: CASSQDNPSGGAGELFF.

The chain's CDR3 is CASNAANLIYQETQYF. CDR3 coding DNA: TGTGCCAGCAACGCAGCCAATCTCATCTACCAAGAGACCCAGTACTTC. J is TRBJ2-5 and V is TRBV2; D is unclear. The CDR3 is 16 residues long. Per germline, CDR1 SNHLY and CDR2 FYNNEI. V was trimmed by 7 bases and J by 0 bases, leaving 18 bases between them. Together with reference TRBV2 and TRBJ2-5, the CDR3 gives the full variable domain: EPEVTQTPSHQVTQMGQEVILRCVPISNHLYFYWYRQILGQKVEFLVSFYNNEISEKSEIFDDQFSVERPDGSNFTLKIRSTKLEDSAMYFCASNAANLIYQETQYFGPGTRLLVL.

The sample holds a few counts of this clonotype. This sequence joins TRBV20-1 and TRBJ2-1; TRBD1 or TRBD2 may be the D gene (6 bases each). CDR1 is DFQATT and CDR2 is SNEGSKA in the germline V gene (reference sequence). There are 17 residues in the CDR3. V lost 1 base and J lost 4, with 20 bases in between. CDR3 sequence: CSARAILGGQSYNEQFF. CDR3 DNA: TGCAGTGCTAGAGCGATTTTAGGGGGGCAATCTTACAATGAGCAGTTCTTC.

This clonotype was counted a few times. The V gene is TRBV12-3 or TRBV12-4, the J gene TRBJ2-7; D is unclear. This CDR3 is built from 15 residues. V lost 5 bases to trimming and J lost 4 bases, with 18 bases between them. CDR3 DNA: TGTGCCAGCAGTCCCTCCGGCAGGTTCAAGTACGAGCAGTACTTC. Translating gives CASSPSGRFKYEQYF.

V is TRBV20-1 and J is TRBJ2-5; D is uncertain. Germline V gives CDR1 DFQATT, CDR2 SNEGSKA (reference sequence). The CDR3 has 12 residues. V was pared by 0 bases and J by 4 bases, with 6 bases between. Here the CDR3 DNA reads TGCAGTGCTAGAGAAGCTCGAGAGACCCAGTACTTC. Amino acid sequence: CSAREARETQYF.